The clone carrying this T cell receptor (beta chain) was seen a few times. The assay was immunoSEQ multiplex PCR, and TCRdb's table has in-frame clones only and misses some. The sample shows 60,000 or so clones, around 52% of them seen only once. The data are from a study of cytotoxic CD8 clonotypes in ibrutinib-treated CLL. Whole-study context: Responses comprised around 24 partial and 2 complete; at median approximately 72 months, about 14 remained remitted and about 12 progressed.

The sequence came from a human donor with chronic lymphocytic leukemia. The sample consisted of PBMCs, taken after 12 months of ibrutinib treatment.

The CDR3 nucleotides are TGTGCCAGCAGTTTACCGGGGGGGGATACGCAGTATTTT. It specifies CASSLPGGDTQYF. V usage is TRBV28 and J usage is TRBJ2-3; 8 positions match TRBD2. Germline CDR1 MDHEN, CDR2 SYDVKM. The CDR3 runs to 13 residues. V shed 2 bases and J 6 bases; nucleotides not matched to a gene: 1.